This is a list of T cell receptor beta chains from one sample in a study of cytomegalovirus exposure and HLA in healthy donors. Profiling relied on immunoSEQ multiplex PCR, and the TCRdb table lists in-frame clones only, not all of them. In the table there are more than 100,000 clones, around 73% of which are singletons. Material for sequencing was PBMCs. These TCRs come from a middle-aged woman in good health and CMV-seropositive. The CDR3 runs from the conserved cysteine through the conserved F or W. A D gene is named only where the DNA matches it firmly. The size of a clone is reported for some rows only, either as once, few or many, or as a class for expanded clones.

abundance,d_gene,j_gene,v_gene,CDR3aa,CDR3nt
-,TRBD1,TRBJ2-7,TRBV7-9,CASSSRDRGAEQYF,TGTGCCAGCAGCTCCCGGGACAGGGGAGCCGAGCAGTACTTC
few,-,TRBJ1-5,TRBV10-3,CATEDGGTSSSNQPQHF,TGTGCCACCGAGGATGGGGGGACCTCTTCTAGCAATCAGCCCCAGCATTTT
-,TRBD2,TRBJ2-1,TRBV11-2,CASSLTSGGGNEQFF,TGTGCCAGCAGCTTAACTAGCGGGGGGGGAAATGAGCAGTTCTTC
-,TRBD2,TRBJ2-1,TRBV7-2,CASSPRLAGGSNEQFF,TGTGCCAGCAGCCCCCGGCTGGCGGGGGGTAGCAATGAGCAGTTCTTC
-,-,TRBJ1-1,TRBV18,CASSPTPNTEAFF,TGTGCCAGCTCACCCACACCAAACACTGAAGCTTTCTTT
-,-,TRBJ1-5,TRBV5-8,CASSSVVGGNIVQPQHF,TGTGCCAGCAGCTCGGTGGTCGGAGGGAATATTGTTCAGCCCCAGCATTTT
-,-,TRBJ1-1,TRBV2,CASSELSSEAFF,TGTGCCAGCAGTGAATTGTCATCTGAAGCTTTCTTT
-,TRBD2,TRBJ2-3,TRBV5-1,CASASGGESDTQYF,TGCGCCAGCGCTAGCGGGGGGGAGTCAGATACGCAGTATTTT
-,TRBD1,TRBJ1-1,TRBV18,CASSPEGQGHTEAFF,TGTGCCAGCTCACCAGAAGGACAGGGGCACACTGAAGCTTTCTTT
-,-,TRBJ2-7,TRBV5-5,CASSLAGRDEQYF,TGTGCCAGCAGCTTGGCGGGCAGGGACGAGCAGTACTTC
few,TRBD1,TRBJ1-6,TRBV5-1,CASSWGQHNSPLHF,TGCGCCAGCAGCTGGGGACAGCATAATTCACCCCTCCACTTT
few,-,TRBJ1-5,TRBV5-5,CASSARGSNQPQHF,TGTGCCAGCAGCGCCCGGGGAAGCAATCAGCCCCAGCATTTT
-,-,TRBJ2-7,TRBV5-4,CASSLQGSYEQYF,TGTGCCAGCAGCTTGCAGGGCTCCTACGAGCAGTACTTC
-,TRBD1,TRBJ1-4,TRBV5-1,CASSLASGRGHGKLFF,TGCGCCAGCAGCTTGGCCTCGGGAAGGGGGCACGGAAAACTGTTTTTT
-,TRBD1,TRBJ1-1,TRBV7-9,CASSSPGTGDTEAFF,TGTGCCAGCAGCTCACCCGGGACAGGGGACACTGAAGCTTTCTTT
once,-,TRBJ1-4,TRBV9,CASSVGQDLEKLFF,TGTGCCAGCAGCGTAGGACAGGACCTTGAAAAACTGTTTTTT
few,-,TRBJ1-6,TRBV12-5,CASGLTGFVNSPLHF,TGTGCTAGTGGTTTGACAGGGTTTGTCAATTCACCCCTCCACTTT
-,TRBD1,TRBJ2-6,TRBV10-3,CAISEPGQGTGANVLTF,TGTGCCATCAGTGAACCGGGACAGGGGACTGGGGCCAACGTCCTGACTTTC
few,-,TRBJ2-7,TRBV7-5,CARLAAGLSSYEQYF,TGTGCCAGATTAGCGGCGGGGCTGAGCTCCTACGAGCAGTACTTC
few,TRBD1,TRBJ1-1,TRBV4-2,CASSQGGQGMNTEAFF,TGTGCCAGCAGCCAAGGGGGACAGGGAATGAACACTGAAGCTTTCTTT
-,TRBD2,TRBJ2-1,TRBV2,CASSLFRLAGFNNEQFF,TGTGCCAGCAGCCTCTTCCGACTAGCGGGATTTAACAATGAGCAGTTCTTC
once,TRBD1,TRBJ1-4,TRBV15,CATSTPGQGREKLFF,TGTGCCACCAGCACCCCGGGACAGGGTAGGGAAAAACTGTTTTTT
-,TRBD1,TRBJ1-4,TRBV12-5,CASGLGTGSGEKLFF,TGTGCTAGTGGTTTGGGGACAGGGTCTGGTGAAAAACTGTTTTTT
-,TRBD1,TRBJ1-1,TRBV4-3,CASSQEVWQGAEAFF,TGCGCCAGCAGCCAAGAGGTATGGCAGGGGGCTGAAGCTTTCTTT
-,TRBD2,TRBJ2-7,TRBV7-9,CASSLGSGDSYEQYF,TGTGCCAGCAGCTTAGGTAGCGGGGACTCCTACGAGCAGTACTTC
-,-,TRBJ1-1,TRBV10-3,CAISEPSAGRGTEAFF,TGTGCCATCAGTGAACCCTCAGCTGGCAGGGGCACTGAAGCTTTCTTT
-,-,TRBJ2-2,TRBV7-3,CASSLTRNTGELFF,TGTGCCAGCAGCTTAACCAGAAACACCGGGGAGCTGTTTTTT
few,-,TRBJ2-7,TRBV7-3,CASSLTRGLEQYF,TGTGCCAGCAGCTTAACGCGCGGGCTCGAGCAGTACTTC
few,-,TRBJ2-7,TRBV5-6,CASSLSENFRRYEQYF,TGTGCCAGCAGCTTGTCCGAGAACTTCAGGAGGTACGAGCAGTACTTC
-,TRBD1,TRBJ1-4,TRBV5-1,CASSLSGTGKLFF,TGCGCCAGCAGCTTGAGTGGGACAGGGAAACTGTTTTTT
-,TRBD1,TRBJ1-6,TRBV7-2,CASNFRDRVNSPLHF,TGTGCCAGCAACTTCCGGGACAGGGTTAATTCACCCCTCCACTTT
few,-,TRBJ2-7,TRBV11-2,CASSLQGYEQYF,TGTGCCAGCAGCTTACAGGGTTACGAGCAGTACTTC
once,TRBD1,TRBJ2-7,TRBV7-3,CASSGTGQAYEQYF,TGTGCCAGCAGCGGGACAGGGCAAGCCTACGAGCAGTACTTC